These 2 T cell receptor beta chains were all obtained from the same sample, sequenced in a study of T cells in Graves' hyperthyroidism and ophthalmopathy. Amplification yielded TCR beta CDR3 regions, with RNA transcripts as the source. A first-round RT-PCR of the TCR CDR3 used the HTBI primer set. TCRdb processed the multiplex PCR reads anew with MiXCR; each CDR3 protein has one entry. The table has 300,000 to 500,000 distinct CDR3 sequences, 15% seen once. Specimen: blood. Receptors were obtained from a woman under 40 with Graves' hyperthyroidism.

A note on this clonotype: An end of the junction differs from the germline gene, which may be a read error. V usage is TRBV18 and J usage is TRBJ2-2; D not certain. CDR1 and CDR2 (germline): KGHSH, LQKENI. This CDR3 comprises 13 residues. The CDR3 reads CASPPLTTGELFF. Written as DNA, the CDR3 is TGTGCCAGCCCACCACTCACCACCGGGGAGCTGTTTTTT.

This clonotype was observed a few times. V gene TRBV18 combines with J gene TRBJ2-7, with TRBD1 as a possible D gene (5 bases). Trimming shortened V by 2 bases and J by 6 bases, and 11 bases separated the two germline ends. The CDR3 covers 13 residues. The germline gives CDR1 KGHSH, CDR2 LQKENI. This CDR3 is CASSPMGPGEQYF. The CDR3 nucleotides read TGTGCCAGCTCACCAATGGGGCCCGGCGAGCAGTACTTC.